This T cell receptor (beta chain) emerged from a study of blood T cells in healthy people across ages. Broader study findings: For the donors, CMV status was unknown and possibly confounded expanded clonotype changes. Leaving the PBMCs unsorted stopped any conclusive comparison of naive versus antigen-experienced cells.

A remark on this clonotype: What it recognizes is unknown.

With a J-beta primer mix and a sample-barcoded 5' primer, a second PCR ran about 6 to 11 cycles. Every cDNA molecule bore a tag from a template-switch adaptor containing 12 random nucleotides. Each CDR3 protein gets one entry after TCRdb re-called the 5' RACE reads with MiXCR. This table holds about 1.7 million distinct CDR3 sequences, over 25% found once. Extraction of total RNA produced a minimum of 6 micrograms from each sample. Germline CDR1 and CDR2: DFQATT and SNEGSKA (reference sequence). The CDR3 covers 14 residues. Trimming left V 0 bases short and J 7 bases short, with 12 bases between. The receptor comes from a woman in her twenties or thirties in good health. Sequenced: blood. This chain links TRBV20-1 with TRBJ2-2; TRBD1 is a possible D gene (6 bases). The CDR3 protein is CSARESRGRGELFF. The CDR3 DNA reads as TGCAGTGCTAGAGAATCCAGGGGACGCGGGGAGCTGTTTTTT.